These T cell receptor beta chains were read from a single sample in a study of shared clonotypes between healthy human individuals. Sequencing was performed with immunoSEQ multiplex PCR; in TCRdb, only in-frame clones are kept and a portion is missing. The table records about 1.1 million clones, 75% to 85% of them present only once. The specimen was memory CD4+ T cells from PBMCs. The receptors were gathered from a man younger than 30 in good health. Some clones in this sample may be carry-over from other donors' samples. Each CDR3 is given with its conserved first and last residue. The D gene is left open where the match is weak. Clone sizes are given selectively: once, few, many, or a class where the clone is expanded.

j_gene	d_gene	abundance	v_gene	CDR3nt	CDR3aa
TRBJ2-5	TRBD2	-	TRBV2	TGTGCCACCACACTAGCGGGAGGGTTAGAGACCCAGTACTTC	CATTLAGGLETQYF
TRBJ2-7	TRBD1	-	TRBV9	TGTGCCAGCAGCGGACAGGGGGTAAGCGAGCAGTACTTC	CASSGQGVSEQYF
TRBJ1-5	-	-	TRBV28	TGTGCCAGCAGTTTATTGCCTCGTCAGGCGGGTCAGCCCCAGCATTTT	CASSLLPRQAGQPQHF
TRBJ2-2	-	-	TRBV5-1	TGCGCCAGCAGCGGAGGGAACACCGGGGAGCTGTTTTTT	CASSGGNTGELFF
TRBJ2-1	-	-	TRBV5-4	TGTGCCAGCAGCTTGGCTTCAGGGGCTCGATTCAATGAGCAGTTCTTC	CASSLASGARFNEQFF
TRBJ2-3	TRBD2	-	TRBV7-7	TGTGCCAGCAGCTTTGGGCTAGCGGGGCTAGATACGCAGTATTTT	CASSFGLAGLDTQYF
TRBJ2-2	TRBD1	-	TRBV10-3	TGTGCCACCAGAGGGACAGCAAACACCGGGGAGCTGTTTTTT	CATRGTANTGELFF
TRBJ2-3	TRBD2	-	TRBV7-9	TGTGCCAGCAGTTTAGCGGGACCCACAGATACGCAGTATTTT	CASSLAGPTDTQYF
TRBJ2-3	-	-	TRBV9	TGTGCCAGCAGCACACAAGAACTCTCCGCGACTACGCAGTATTTT	CASSTQELSATTQYF
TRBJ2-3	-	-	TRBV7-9	TGTGCCAGCAGCGCCAGAGGTACGCAGTATTTT	CASSARGTQYF
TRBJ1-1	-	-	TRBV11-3	TGTGCCAGCAGCTTAGGTGCGGGGAGCACTGAAGCTTTCTTT	CASSLGAGSTEAFF
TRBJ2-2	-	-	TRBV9	TGTGCCAGCAGCGTGAGGGGGGCTAGCCCTACCGGGGAGCTGTTTTTT	CASSVRGASPTGELFF
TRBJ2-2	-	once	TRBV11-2	TGTGCCAGCAGCTTACTTCGGACGGAGGAGCTGTTTTTT	CASSLLRTEELFF
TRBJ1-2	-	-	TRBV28	TGTGCCAGCAGCCACCCCCCCCCGGGAAACTATGGCTACACCTTC	CASSHPPPGNYGYTF
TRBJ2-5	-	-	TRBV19	TGTGCCAGCAGTAGGGAGATCGGGGAGACCCAGTACTTC	CASSREIGETQYF
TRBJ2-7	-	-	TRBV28	TGTGCCAGCAGCTTAACGGGTCGGGGGAGCTCCGAGCAGTACTTC	CASSLTGRGSSEQYF
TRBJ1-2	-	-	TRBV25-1	TGTGCCAGCAGTGAAATCGGGGGGCGCGGGGATAACTATGGCTACACCTTC	CASSEIGGRGDNYGYTF
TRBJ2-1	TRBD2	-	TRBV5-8	TGTGCCAGCAGCAGAAGCGGGAGAGTCTACAATGAGCAGTTCTTC	CASSRSGRVYNEQFF
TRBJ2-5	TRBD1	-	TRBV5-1	TGCGCCAGCAGCGCAAGCCCAGGGGGCTTGGGAGAGACCCAGTACTTC	CASSASPGGLGETQYF
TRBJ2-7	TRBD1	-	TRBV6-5	TGTGCCAGCAGTTACTGGGGACAGGGATTTCCCGAGCAGTACTTC	CASSYWGQGFPEQYF
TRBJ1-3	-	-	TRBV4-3	TGCGCCAGCAGCCAATTGGGGTATCGATTCTCTGGAAACACCATATATTTT	CASSQLGYRFSGNTIYF
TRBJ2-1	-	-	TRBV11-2	TGTGCCAGCAGCTTCATCGGGTATGGGGTTTCGTTGTACAATGAGCAGTTCTTC	CASSFIGYGVSLYNEQFF
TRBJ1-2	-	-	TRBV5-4	TGTGCCAGCAGCTCGATCGACAGCGGGACTAATGGCTACACCTTC	CASSSIDSGTNGYTF
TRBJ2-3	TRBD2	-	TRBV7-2	TGTGCCAGCAGCCAAGATATTGCTAGCGGGAGTAGGAATACGCAGTATTTT	CASSQDIASGSRNTQYF
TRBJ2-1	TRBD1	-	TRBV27	TGTGCCAGCAGTCCCCAGGGGGCTCAGGGAACGGTCTACAATGAGCAGTTCTTC	CASSPQGAQGTVYNEQFF
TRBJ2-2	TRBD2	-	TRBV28	TGTGCCAGCAGTTCCGTAGCGGGAGGGTACACCGGGGAGCTGTTTTTT	CASSSVAGGYTGELFF
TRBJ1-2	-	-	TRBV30	TGTGCCTGTGAAATTTCTAACTATGGCTACACCTTC	CACEISNYGYTF
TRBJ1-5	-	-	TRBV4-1	TGCGCCAGCAGCCAAGGGCGGGGTCCTCAGCCCCAGCATTTT	CASSQGRGPQPQHF
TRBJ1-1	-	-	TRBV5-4	TGTGCCAGCAGCTTTGACAGCCTTCTGAACACTGAAGCTTTCTTT	CASSFDSLLNTEAFF
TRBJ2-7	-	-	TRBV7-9	TGTGCCAGCAGCTTAGGTAGCGAGCCCTACGAGCAGTACTTC	CASSLGSEPYEQYF
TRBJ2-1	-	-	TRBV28	TGTGCCAGCAGTTATCCCCTCAATGAGCAGTTCTTC	CASSYPLNEQFF